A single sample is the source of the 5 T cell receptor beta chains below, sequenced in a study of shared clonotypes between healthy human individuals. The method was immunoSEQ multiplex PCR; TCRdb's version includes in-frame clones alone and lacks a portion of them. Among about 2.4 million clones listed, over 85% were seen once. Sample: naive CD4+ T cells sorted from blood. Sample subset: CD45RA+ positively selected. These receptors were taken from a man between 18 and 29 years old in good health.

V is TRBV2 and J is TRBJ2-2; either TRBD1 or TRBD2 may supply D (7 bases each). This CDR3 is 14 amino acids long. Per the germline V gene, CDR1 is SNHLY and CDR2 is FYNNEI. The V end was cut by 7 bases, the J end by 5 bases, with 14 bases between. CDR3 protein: CASKRQGGTGELFF. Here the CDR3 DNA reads TGTGCCAGCAAGCGACAGGGAGGGACCGGGGAGCTGTTTTTT.

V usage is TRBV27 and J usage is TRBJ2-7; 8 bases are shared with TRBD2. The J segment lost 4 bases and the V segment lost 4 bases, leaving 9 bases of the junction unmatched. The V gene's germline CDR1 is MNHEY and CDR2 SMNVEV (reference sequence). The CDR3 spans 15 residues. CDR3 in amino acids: CASSSPGGNAYEQYF. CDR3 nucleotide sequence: TGTGCCAGCAGTTCCCCGGGAGGGAATGCTTACGAGCAGTACTTC.

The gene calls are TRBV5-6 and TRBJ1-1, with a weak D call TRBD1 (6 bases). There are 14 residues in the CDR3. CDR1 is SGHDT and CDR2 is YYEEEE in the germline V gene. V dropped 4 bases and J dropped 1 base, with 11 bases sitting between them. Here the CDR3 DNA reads TGTGCCAGCAGCCGCTCGGACAGGAACACTGAAGCTTTCTTT. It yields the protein CASSRSDRNTEAFF. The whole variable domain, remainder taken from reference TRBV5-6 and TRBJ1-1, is DAGVTQSPTHLIKTRGQQVTLRCSPKSGHDTVSWYQQALGQGPQFIFQYYEEEERQRGNFPDRFSGHQFPNYSSELNVNALLLGDSALYLCASSRSDRNTEAFFGQGTRLTVV.

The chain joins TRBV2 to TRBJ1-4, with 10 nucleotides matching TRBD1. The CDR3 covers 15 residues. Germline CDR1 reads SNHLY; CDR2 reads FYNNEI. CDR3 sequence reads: CATRGQGWANEKLFF. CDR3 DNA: TGTGCTACGCGGGGACAGGGGTGGGCTAATGAAAAACTGTTTTTT. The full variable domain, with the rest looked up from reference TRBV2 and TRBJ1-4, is EPEVTQTPSHQVTQMGQEVILRCVPISNHLYFYWYRQILGQKVEFLVSFYNNEISEKSEIFDDQFSVERPDGSNFTLKIRSTKLEDSAMYFCATRGQGWANEKLFFGSGTQLSVL.

CDR3 amino acids: CASSEVQGGHSPLHF. The CDR3, as DNA: TGTGCCAGCAGTGAAGTCCAGGGCGGTCATTCACCCCTCCACTTT. The chain carries TRBV6-1 and TRBJ1-6, with a tentative D call TRBD1 (5 bases). V lost 1 base and J lost 8, with 12 bases in between. Germline CDR1 MNHNS, CDR2 SASEGT. The CDR3 is 15 amino acids.